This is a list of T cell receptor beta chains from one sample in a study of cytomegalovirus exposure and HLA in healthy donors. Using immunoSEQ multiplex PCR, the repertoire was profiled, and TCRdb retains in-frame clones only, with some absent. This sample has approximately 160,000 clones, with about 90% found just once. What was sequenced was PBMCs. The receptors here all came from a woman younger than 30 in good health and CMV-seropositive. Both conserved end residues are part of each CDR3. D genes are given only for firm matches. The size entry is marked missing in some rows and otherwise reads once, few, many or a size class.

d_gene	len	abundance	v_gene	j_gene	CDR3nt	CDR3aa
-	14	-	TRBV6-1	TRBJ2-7	TGTGCCAGCAGTGAAGTCTCCTCTTTTAGTACGCAGTACTTC	CASSEVSSFSTQYF
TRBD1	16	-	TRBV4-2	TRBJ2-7	TGTGCCAGCAGCCAAGATGGGGGGACAGGAGGCTACGAGCAGTACTTC	CASSQDGGTGGYEQYF
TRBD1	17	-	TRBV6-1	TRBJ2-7	TGTGCCAGCAGTGAAGTGGACAGGACTCCCTCTTCCTACGAGCAGTACTTC	CASSEVDRTPSSYEQYF
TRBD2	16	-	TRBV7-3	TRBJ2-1	TGTGCCAGCAGCCCTAGCGGGAGGCCTCCAAACGGTGAGCAGTTCTTC	CASSPSGRPPNGEQFF
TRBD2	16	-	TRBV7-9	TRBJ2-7	TGTGCCAGCAGCTTAGCTAGCGGGAGGCGATCCTACGAGCAGTACTTC	CASSLASGRRSYEQYF
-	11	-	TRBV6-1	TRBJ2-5	TGTGCCAGCAGTCTTAAAGAGACCCAGTACTTC	CASSLKETQYF
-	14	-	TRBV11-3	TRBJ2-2	TGTGCCAGCAGCTTAGATCCTGTGTCCGGGGAGCTGTTTTTT	CASSLDPVSGELFF
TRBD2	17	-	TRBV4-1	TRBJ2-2	TGCGCCAGCAGCCCGGGACTAGCGGGCTTGAACACCGGGGAGCTGTTTTTT	CASSPGLAGLNTGELFF
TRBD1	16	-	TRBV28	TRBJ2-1	TGTGCCAGCAGTTTATGGTCGGGACAGGGGGCGAATGAGCAGTTCTTC	CASSLWSGQGANEQFF
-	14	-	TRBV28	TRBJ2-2	TGTGCCAGCACCCTAACGGGACTCACCGGGGAGCTGTTTTTT	CASTLTGLTGELFF
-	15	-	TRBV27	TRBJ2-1	TGTGCCAGCAGCTGGGACTCGAGCTCCTACAATGAGCAGTTCTTC	CASSWDSSSYNEQFF
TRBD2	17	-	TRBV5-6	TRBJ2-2	TGTGCCAGCAGCCCCGGGGGGGGTAACTCGAACACCGGGGAGCTGTTTTTT	CASSPGGGNSNTGELFF
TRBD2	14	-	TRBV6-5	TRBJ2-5	TGTGCCAGCAGACTAGCGGGCGCCCAAGAGACCCAGTACTTC	CASRLAGAQETQYF
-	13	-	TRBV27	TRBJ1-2	TGTGCCAGCAGTTTACCGACGGGGGACGGCTACACCTTC	CASSLPTGDGYTF
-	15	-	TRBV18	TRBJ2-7	TGTGCCAGCTCACCGCTGGAACAGGGAACCTACGAGCAGTACTTC	CASSPLEQGTYEQYF
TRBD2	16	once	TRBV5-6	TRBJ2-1	TGTGCCAGCAGCGTACCGGGACTAGAGGTTCGGCGTGAGCAGTTCTTC	CASSVPGLEVRREQFF
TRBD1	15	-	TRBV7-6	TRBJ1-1	TGTGCCAGCAGCTCAGGGACAGGGGTGAACACTGAAGCTTTCTTT	CASSSGTGVNTEAFF
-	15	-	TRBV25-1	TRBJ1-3	TGTGCCAGCAGTGCAGTAGGAGACTCTGGAAACACCATATATTTT	CASSAVGDSGNTIYF
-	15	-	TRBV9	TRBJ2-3	TGTGCCAGCAGCGCGGAGGCTAGAGGCACAGATACGCAGTATTTT	CASSAEARGTDTQYF
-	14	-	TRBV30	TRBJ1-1	TGTGCCTGGACCCGACGGGGGGTAGGGACTGAAGCTTTCTTT	CAWTRRGVGTEAFF
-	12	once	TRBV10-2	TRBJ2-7	TGCGCCAGCAGTTCCAGGGGTTACGAGCAGTACTTC	CASSSRGYEQYF
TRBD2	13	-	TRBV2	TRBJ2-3	TGTGCCAGCAGCCCCCGGACTAGCGCGAACCAGTATTTT	CASSPRTSANQYF
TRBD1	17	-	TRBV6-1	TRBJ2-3	TGTGCCAGCAGTGTCCGGGACAGGGGGACCAACACAGATACGCAGTATTTT	CASSVRDRGTNTDTQYF
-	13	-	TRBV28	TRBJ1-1	TGTGCCAGCAGTTCTGGGCCCAACACTGAAGCTTTCTTT	CASSSGPNTEAFF
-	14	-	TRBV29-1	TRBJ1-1	TGCAGCGTTGACCCTACCGCTCTGAACACTGAAGCTTTCTTT	CSVDPTALNTEAFF
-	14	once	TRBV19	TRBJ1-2	TGTGCCAGTAGGGAGGGGCGCGGGGGCTATGGCTACACCTTC	CASREGRGGYGYTF
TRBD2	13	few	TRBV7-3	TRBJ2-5	TGTGCCAGCAGCTTAAGGGAGGGAGAGACCCAGTACTTC	CASSLREGETQYF
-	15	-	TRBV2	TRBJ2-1	TGTGCCAGCAGTGAAGTAGAAGAGAACTACAATGAGCAGTTCTTC	CASSEVEENYNEQFF
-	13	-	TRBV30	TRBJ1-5	TGTGCCTGGAGTACAGGTAACAATCAGCCCCAGCATTTT	CAWSTGNNQPQHF
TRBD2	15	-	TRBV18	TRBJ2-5	TGTGCCAGCTCATTGACTAGCGGGGTACAAGAGACCCAGTACTTC	CASSLTSGVQETQYF
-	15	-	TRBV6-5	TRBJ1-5	TGTGCCAGCAGTTACTCAGACAGTAGCAATCAGCCCCAGCATTTT	CASSYSDSSNQPQHF
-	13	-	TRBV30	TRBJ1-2	TGTGCCTGGAGTTTGGGCCCATTCTATGGCTACACCTTC	CAWSLGPFYGYTF
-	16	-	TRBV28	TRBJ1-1	TGTGCCAGCAGTTTCCACCGTGACGAGGTGCGCACTGAAGCTTTCTTT	CASSFHRDEVRTEAFF
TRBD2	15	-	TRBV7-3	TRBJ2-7	TGTGCCAGCAGCCTCCAACCGGGAGGCTCCTACGAGCAGTACTTC	CASSLQPGGSYEQYF
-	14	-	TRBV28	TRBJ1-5	TGTGCCAGCAGTTTTCAAATTAGCAATCAGCCCCAGCATTTT	CASSFQISNQPQHF
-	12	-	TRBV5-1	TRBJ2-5	TGCGCCAGCAGCCCCTCCCAAGAGACCCAGTACTTC	CASSPSQETQYF
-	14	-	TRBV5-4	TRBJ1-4	TGTGCCAGCAGCTTCGGCGGGGGTAATGAAAAACTGTTTTTT	CASSFGGGNEKLFF
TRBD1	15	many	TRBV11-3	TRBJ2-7	TGTGCCAGCAGCCCGGGGACAGGTAGCTCCTACGAGCAGTACTTC	CASSPGTGSSYEQYF
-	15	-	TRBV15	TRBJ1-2	TGTGCCACCAGCAGAGATCGTCCACTTAACTATGGCTACACCTTC	CATSRDRPLNYGYTF
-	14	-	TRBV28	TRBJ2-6	TGTGCCAGCTCCAGGGCATCTGGGGCCAACGTCCTGACTTTC	CASSRASGANVLTF
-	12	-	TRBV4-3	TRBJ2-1	TGCGCCAGCAGCCGAGCGAATAATGAGCAGTTCTTC	CASSRANNEQFF
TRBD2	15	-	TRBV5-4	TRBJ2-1	TGTGCCAGCAGCTACGGGACTAGCGGGACCAATGCGCAGTTCTTC	CASSYGTSGTNAQFF
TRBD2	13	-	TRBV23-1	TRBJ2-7	TGCGCCAGCAACGCGACTAGCACCTACGAGCAGTACTTC	CASNATSTYEQYF
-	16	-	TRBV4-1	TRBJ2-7	TGCGCCAGCAGCCAAGATCAGAACACCCAGTCCTACGAGCAGTACTTC	CASSQDQNTQSYEQYF
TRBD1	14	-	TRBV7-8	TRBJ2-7	TGTGCCAGCAGCTCCGTGGGGACAGGGAATGAGCAGTACTTC	CASSSVGTGNEQYF
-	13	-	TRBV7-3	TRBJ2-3	TGTGCCAGCAGCTTAACGCTGGGGGGTACGCAGTATTTT	CASSLTLGGTQYF
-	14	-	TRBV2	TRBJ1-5	TGTGCCAGCAAATCCGGCACTACTCATCAGCCCCAGCATTTT	CASKSGTTHQPQHF
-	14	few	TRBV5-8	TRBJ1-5	TGTGCCAGCAGCCACGGGGGGATCAATCAGCCCCAGCATTTT	CASSHGGINQPQHF
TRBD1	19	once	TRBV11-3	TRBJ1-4	TGTGCCAGCAGCAAAGCTGACAGGGAAAAGAGGTACGGTAATGAAAAACTGTTTTTT	CASSKADREKRYGNEKLFF
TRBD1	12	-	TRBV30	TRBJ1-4	TGTGCCTGGAAGGGGGCAAGTGAAAAACTGTTTTTT	CAWKGASEKLFF
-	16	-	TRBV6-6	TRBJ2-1	TGTGCCAGCACTGTTACTAGCCCGGGGGCCTACAATGAGCAGTTCTTC	CASTVTSPGAYNEQFF
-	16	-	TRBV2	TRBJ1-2	TGTGCCAGCAGGTCCCCGGGACATCAAACGGGGTATGGCTACACCTTC	CASRSPGHQTGYGYTF
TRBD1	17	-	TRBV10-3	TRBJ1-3	TGTGCCATCAGGGGGACAGGGGGCCCAAGCTCTGGAAACACCATATATTTT	CAIRGTGGPSSGNTIYF
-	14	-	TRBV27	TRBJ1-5	TGTGCCAGCAGTTCCGGGTTTAGCAATCAGCCCCAGCATTTT	CASSSGFSNQPQHF
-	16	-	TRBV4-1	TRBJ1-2	TGCGCCAGCAGCCAAGACGTCAGTCCTCGGGGCTATGGCTACACCTTC	CASSQDVSPRGYGYTF
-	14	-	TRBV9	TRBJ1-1	TGTGCCAGCAGCGGGGCCTTTTCGAACACTGAAGCTTTCTTT	CASSGAFSNTEAFF
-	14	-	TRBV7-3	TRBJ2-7	TGTGCCAGCAGCTTATGTACTAGCACCCACGAGCAGTACTTC	CASSLCTSTHEQYF